The 27 T cell receptor beta chains below were found in one sample sequenced in a study of early T cells in non-severe SARS-CoV-2 infection. TCRdb used MiXCR to reprocess the 5' RACE reads, holding one entry per CDR3 protein. The sample has tens of thousands of distinct CDR3 sequences; about 6% are singletons. Sequenced input: whole blood. The receptors stem from an adult who was a healthcare worker with PCR-confirmed SARS-CoV-2 infection or an uninfected control (not recorded which).

Many counts were recorded for this clonotype. The chain recombines TRBV19 with TRBJ1-5; tentative D call: TRBD1 (6 bases). The length of the CDR3 is 14 residues. Germline V gives CDR1 LNHDA, CDR2 SQIVND (reference sequence). V shed 6 bases and J shed 3 bases, with 12 bases lying between them. The CDR3 reads CASRPWTDNQPQHF. The CDR3 region has the DNA TGTGCCAGTAGACCCTGGACAGACAATCAGCCCCAGCATTTT.

The V and J genes are TRBV15 and TRBJ2-4; TRBD2 might be the D (5 bases). The CDR3 has 14 residues. From germline, CDR1 is LNHNV and CDR2 YYDKDF (reference sequence). The V end was cut by 7 bases, the J end by 0 bases, with 10 bases between. The CDR3 DNA follows: TGTGCCACCAAAGGGAGATTAGCCAAAAACATTCAGTACTTC. Translating it yields CATKGRLAKNIQYF.

CDR3 DNA: TGTGCCAGCAGTCACACCTACGAGCAGTACTTC. Amino acid sequence: CASSHTYEQYF. The chain combines TRBV28 with TRBJ2-7, with unresolved D. V was clipped by 5 bases and J by 2 bases, with 4 bases between them. Germline loops: CDR1 MDHEN, CDR2 SYDVKM. The CDR3 contains 11 residues.

In this sample, this clonotype turned up many times. The chain links TRBV28 to TRBJ2-4, with D possibly TRBD1 on 5 matching bases. This CDR3 region has 14 residues. V shed 1 base and J shed 11 bases, with 15 bases lying between them. CDR1 and CDR2 from the germline V gene are MDHEN and SYDVKM. The CDR3, as DNA: TGTGCCAGCAGTTTATTTGGGGCCCCCAAGTTTCAGTACTTC. Translated: CASSLFGAPKFQYF.

This clonotype turned up a few times. The rearrangement links TRBV6-5 to TRBJ1-2; tentative D call: TRBD1 (5 bases). V lost 3 bases, J lost 0 bases, and 11 bases lay in between. The CDR3 has 15 residues. Germline-derived CDR1 and CDR2 are MNHEY and SVGAGI. The CDR3 is CASSYTGATNYGYTF. DNA of the CDR3: TGTGCCAGCAGTTATACAGGAGCTACTAACTATGGCTACACCTTC.

The J gene is TRBJ2-2, the V gene TRBV11-2; D might be TRBD2 (6 bases). Trimming took off 1 base at V and 6 bases at J, with 21 bases between the two ends. Germline V gene lookup returns CDR1 SGHAT and CDR2 FQNNGV. The CDR3 covers 18 residues. The CDR3 nucleotides read TGTGCCAGCAGCTTAGTTCACGGTGGCGGGAAAAGGTCCGGGGAGCTGTTTTTT. As protein: CASSLVHGGGKRSGELFF.

This clonotype was seen repeatedly, ten times or more. The chain couples TRBV6-5 to TRBJ2-3; 12 nucleotides agree with TRBD2. Germline CDR1 and CDR2: MNHEY and SVGAGI. V lost 0 bases to trimming and J lost 4 bases; unmatched junction nucleotides: 14. The CDR3 length is 20 residues. The CDR3 nucleotides read TGTGCCAGCAGTTACTCTGCCCCCCTAGCGGGGGGGCTCACTCCAGATACGCAGTATTTT. Its translation: CASSYSAPLAGGLTPDTQYF.

This clonotype has more than one count but fewer than ten. The gene calls are TRBV5-4 and TRBJ2-1; D not certain. The V end was cut by 3 bases, the J end by 9 bases, with 7 bases between. CDR1 and CDR2 (germline): SGHNT, YYREEE (reference sequence). This CDR3 is 11 amino acids long. The CDR3 spells CASSYWSEQFF. CDR3 coding DNA: TGTGCCAGCAGCTATTGGAGTGAGCAGTTCTTC.

This chain joins TRBV10-3 and TRBJ1-1; D is perhaps TRBD1 (5 bases). V dropped 2 bases and J dropped 6 bases, with 16 bases sitting between them. Germline V gene lookup returns CDR1 ENHRY and CDR2 SYGVKD. The CDR3 length is 15 residues. The CDR3 loop reads CAISEPTDSGAEAFF. The CDR3 DNA is TGTGCCATCAGTGAGCCGACCGACAGTGGCGCTGAAGCTTTCTTT.

This clonotype has a count of ten or more. The chain carries TRBV5-1 and TRBJ2-1; no definite D call. CDR1 and CDR2 (germline): SGHRS, YFSETQ. V lost 3 bases, J lost 6 bases, and 10 bases lay in between. The CDR3 covers 13 residues. The DNA for the CDR3 is TGCGCCAGCAGCTCCGGAGACGTCAATGAGCAGTTCTTC. Protein sequence: CASSSGDVNEQFF.

The chain recombines TRBV27 with TRBJ1-5; 11 positions agree with TRBD1. Per germline, CDR1 MNHEY and CDR2 SMNVEV (reference sequence). The V segment lost 6 bases and the J segment 2 bases; nucleotides outside the gene matches: 6. CDR3 length: 16 residues. CDR3 loop: CASRGQGVFGNQPQHF. The CDR3 coding sequence is TGTGCCAGCAGGGGACAGGGGGTTTTTGGCAATCAGCCCCAGCATTTT.

This clonotype appeared many times. The chain combines TRBV6-2 or TRBV6-3 with TRBJ1-1; D remains unclear. CDR3 length: 13 residues. The ends were cut back, 2 bases at V and 1 base at J, with 5 bases in the middle. Per the germline V gene, CDR1 is MNHEY and CDR2 is SVGEGT. CDR3 loop: CASSYRRNTEAFF. The CDR3, as DNA: TGTGCCAGCAGTTACAGGCGGAACACTGAAGCTTTCTTT.

This rearrangement joins TRBV27 to TRBJ2-1, with 10 bases fitting TRBD2. Germline trimming cut 6 bases from V and 6 bases from J; bases unmatched to any gene: 5. Germline V gene lookup returns CDR1 MNHEY and CDR2 SMNVEV (reference sequence). The CDR3 contains 14 residues. CDR3 amino acids: CASSWTSGSNEQFF. The CDR3 coding sequence is TGTGCCAGCAGCTGGACTAGCGGATCCAATGAGCAGTTCTTC.

V and J are TRBV11-2 and TRBJ2-2; weak D call: TRBD1 (5 bases). V lost 3 bases, J lost 6 bases, and 17 bases lay in between. This CDR3 comprises 16 residues. Germline V lookup: CDR1 SGHAT, CDR2 FQNNGV. CDR3 amino acids: CASSFEDIIGAGELFF. The DNA of the CDR3 is TGTGCCAGCAGCTTTGAGGACATCATTGGGGCCGGGGAGCTGTTTTTT.

The rearrangement uses TRBV6-5 and TRBJ1-2; TRBD1 matches 9 bases. This CDR3 region has 12 residues. The V and J ends lost 6 bases and 8 bases, in that order; junction bases with no gene match: 4. Germline V gene sequence: CDR1 MNHEY, CDR2 SVGAGI. Here the CDR3 DNA reads TGTGCCAGCAGAACAGGGGGCGGAGGCTACACCTTC. Its translation is CASRTGGGGYTF.

Many counts were recorded for this clonotype. This rearrangement joins TRBV6-5 to TRBJ1-2, with 9 positions matching TRBD1. V gave up 5 bases and J gave up 8 bases; unmatched junction bases: 6. CDR3 length: 13 amino acids. Germline CDR1 reads MNHEY; CDR2 reads SVGAGI. CDR3 nucleotides: TGTGCCAGCAGTAAACAGGGGGCCTTAGGCTACACCTTC. As protein: CASSKQGALGYTF.

This clonotype was seen ten or more times. The chain carries TRBV6-2 or TRBV6-3 and TRBJ2-7, with 10 bases aligning to TRBD1. The V gene's germline CDR1 is MNHEY and CDR2 SVGEGT. There are 16 residues in the CDR3. The ends lost 2 bases at V and 0 bases at J; junction bases unmatched: 4. CDR3 region: CASSYGDRGLSYEQYF. Written as DNA, the CDR3 is TGTGCCAGCAGTTACGGCGACAGGGGGCTCTCCTACGAGCAGTACTTC.

This clonotype was counted between two and nine times. The chain couples TRBV5-1 to TRBJ2-3; D remains ambiguous. V gave up 0 bases and J gave up 6 bases, with 5 bases separating them. This CDR3 has 12 amino acids. Germline CDR1 and CDR2: SGHRS and YFSETQ. CDR3 nucleotides: TGCGCCAGCAGCTTGGATGTCGATACGCAGTATTTT. It codes for CASSLDVDTQYF.

This clonotype was recorded many times. V and J are TRBV6-6 and TRBJ1-1; D is uncertain. This CDR3 has 12 residues. Deletions cut 2 bases from V and 11 bases from J, with 12 bases between. Germline values: CDR1 MNHNY, CDR2 SVGAGI (reference sequence). This CDR3 reads CASSYGEQMAFF. The CDR3 DNA reads as TGTGCCAGCAGTTACGGGGAGCAGATGGCTTTCTTT.

The gene calls are TRBV4-3 and TRBJ2-3, with 9 bases lining up with TRBD2. This CDR3 comprises 15 residues. Trimming took 4 bases from V and 2 from J; bases not matched to a gene: 4. Germline V gives CDR1 LGHNA, CDR2 YSLEER. As DNA, the CDR3 is TGCGCCAGCAGCCTCGGGACTAGCCTCACAGATACGCAGTATTTT. It codes for CASSLGTSLTDTQYF.

In its sample, this clonotype was seen a few times. The rearrangement uses TRBV12-3 or TRBV12-4 and TRBJ2-7, with a possible D match to TRBD2 (5 bases). The ends were cut back, 1 base at V and 5 bases at J, with 9 bases in the middle. The CDR3 is 13 amino acids. CDR3 region: CASSLGSEDEQYF. Written as DNA, the CDR3 is TGTGCCAGCAGTTTAGGATCGGAGGACGAGCAGTACTTC.

This clonotype was seen only a few times. The chain employs TRBV5-1 and TRBJ1-1, with D unresolved. CDR3 length: 13 residues. Trimming cost V 0 bases and J 6 bases, with 9 bases left between them. Germline V gene sequence: CDR1 SGHRS, CDR2 YFSETQ. The CDR3 protein is CASSLGTVPEAFF. The CDR3 DNA follows: TGCGCCAGCAGCTTGGGGACCGTCCCTGAAGCTTTCTTT.

A few counts support this clonotype. This sequence joins TRBV5-1 and TRBJ2-1, with 7 bases identical to TRBD2. V dropped 4 bases and J dropped 5; count of bases not matched to a gene: 6. Germline lookup yields CDR1 SGHRS and CDR2 YFSETQ. The CDR3 length is 14 residues. DNA of the CDR3: TGCGCCAGCAGCCTTAGGACTAGACACAATGAGCAGTTCTTC. It encodes CASSLRTRHNEQFF.

The chain has TRBV6-1 and TRBJ1-2; D is ambiguous. This CDR3 has 16 residues. Per germline, CDR1 MNHNS and CDR2 SASEGT. The V gene lost 4 bases and the J gene lost 4 bases, with 19 bases spanning the gap. CDR3 nucleotide sequence: TGTGCCAGCAGTGCCCCCTCCACCCGCACTCCCTATGGCTACACCTTC. It specifies CASSAPSTRTPYGYTF.

This clonotype was seen only a few times. V usage is TRBV28 and J usage is TRBJ1-5, with D tentatively TRBD1 (6 bases). CDR1 MDHEN and CDR2 SYDVKM come from the germline V gene. The CDR3 runs to 15 residues. The germline V and J ends were trimmed by 4 bases and 7 bases, with 17 bases remaining between them. The CDR3 loop is CASSSPGQSEQPQHF. For the CDR3, the DNA is TGTGCCAGCAGTTCCCCCGGACAGTCAGAGCAGCCCCAGCATTTT.

This clonotype was picked up many times. The chain carries TRBV5-1 and TRBJ2-7; 8 bases are shared with TRBD1. The V gene end was trimmed by 4 bases and the J gene end by 5 bases; junction bases not matched to a gene: 11. The CDR3 is 15 amino acids. Looked up from germline, CDR1 is SGHRS and CDR2 is YFSETQ. CDR3 DNA: TGCGCCAGCAGCAGAGGGACAGGACCCTTAAACGAGCAGTACTTC. Translation: CASSRGTGPLNEQYF. The full variable domain, completed using reference TRBV5-1 and TRBJ2-7, is KAGVTQTPRYLIKTRGQQVTLSCSPISGHRSVSWYQQTPGQGLQFLFEYFSETQRNKGNFPGRFSGRQFSNSRSEMNVSTLELGDSALYLCASSRGTGPLNEQYFGPGTRLTVT.

This clonotype was recorded at least ten times. V gene TRBV19 combines with J gene TRBJ1-1; 8 bases align to TRBD1. Germline V gives CDR1 LNHDA, CDR2 SQIVND (reference sequence). This CDR3 is 14 amino acids long. V trimming: 7 bases; J trimming: 5 bases; junction bases outside the gene matches: 9. CDR3 nucleotide sequence: TGTGCCAGTATCAAGGACAGGGTTATGACTGAAGCTTTCTTT. It specifies CASIKDRVMTEAFF.